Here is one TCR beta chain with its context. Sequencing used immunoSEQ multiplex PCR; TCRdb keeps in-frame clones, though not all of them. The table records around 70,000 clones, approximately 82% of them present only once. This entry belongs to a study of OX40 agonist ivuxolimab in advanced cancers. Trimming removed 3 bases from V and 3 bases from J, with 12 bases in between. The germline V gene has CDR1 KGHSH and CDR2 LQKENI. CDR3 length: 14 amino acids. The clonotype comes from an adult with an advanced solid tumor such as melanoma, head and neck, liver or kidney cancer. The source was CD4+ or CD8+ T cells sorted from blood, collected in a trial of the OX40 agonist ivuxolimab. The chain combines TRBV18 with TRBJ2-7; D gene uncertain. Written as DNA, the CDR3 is TGTGCCAGCTCACCTCTCGACGGAGTCTACGAGCAGTACTTC. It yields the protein CASSPLDGVYEQYF. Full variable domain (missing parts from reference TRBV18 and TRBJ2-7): NAGVMQNPRHLVRRRGQEARLRCSPMKGHSHVYWYRQLPEEGLKFMVYLQKENIIDESGMPKERFSAEFPKEGPSILRIQQVVRGDSAAYFCASSPLDGVYEQYFGPGTRLTVT.